Detailed here is one TCR beta chain. The antigen is unknown. CD45RO-negative CD8 cells positively selected for CCR7 made up the naive population, which excluded terminally differentiated effector memory CD45RA+ cells. This record belongs to a study of shared clonotypes between healthy human individuals. Whole-study findings and limits: The generation probabilities recorded for non-shared clonotypes fell below those of clonotypes shared by all four donors.

Each sorted subset replicate got 200 ng genomic DNA, roughly 30,000 genomes. Clones were sequenced by immunoSEQ multiplex PCR, and TCRdb holds only the in-frame ones, with some missing. Of about 1,900,000 clones detected, about 95% appear once; the ten largest clones hold approximately 1%. Germline CDR1 MGHRA, CDR2 YSYEKL. Trimming left V 4 bases short and J 1 base short, with 13 bases between. This CDR3 has 15 residues. The specimen sequenced was naive CD8+ T cells sorted from blood. The clonotype was recovered from a young man in good health. The rearrangement joins TRBV4-1 to TRBJ1-2; D uncertain. CDR3 protein: CASSLDTLINYGYTF. CDR3 nucleotide sequence: TGCGCCAGCAGCCTCGACACCCTAATTAACTATGGCTACACCTTC.